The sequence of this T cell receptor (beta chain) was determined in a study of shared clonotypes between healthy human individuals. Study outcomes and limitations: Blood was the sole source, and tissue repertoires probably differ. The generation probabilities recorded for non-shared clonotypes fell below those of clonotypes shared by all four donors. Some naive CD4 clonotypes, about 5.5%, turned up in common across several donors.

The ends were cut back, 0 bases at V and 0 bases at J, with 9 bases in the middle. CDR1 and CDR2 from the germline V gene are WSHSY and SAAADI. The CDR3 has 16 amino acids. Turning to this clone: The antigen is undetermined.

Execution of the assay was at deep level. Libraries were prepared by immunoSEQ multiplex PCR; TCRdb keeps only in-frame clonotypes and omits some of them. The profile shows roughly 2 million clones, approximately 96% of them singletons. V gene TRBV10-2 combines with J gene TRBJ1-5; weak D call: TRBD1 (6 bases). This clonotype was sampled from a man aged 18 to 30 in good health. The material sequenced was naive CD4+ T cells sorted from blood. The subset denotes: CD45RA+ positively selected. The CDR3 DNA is TGCGCCAGCAGTGAGTCGAGGACAGATAGCAATCAGCCCCAGCATTTT. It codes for CASSESRTDSNQPQHF.